These 13 T cell receptor beta chains share one sample of origin, sequenced in a study of blood T cells in healthy people across ages. Together with a sample-barcoded 5' primer, a J-beta primer mix was included in a second PCR lasting about 6 to 11 cycles. TCRdb ran MiXCR on the 5' RACE reads and lists one entry per CDR3 protein. Here the sample spans approximately 1,000,000 distinct CDR3 sequences, 40% to 50% being singletons. The sample taken for sequencing was blood. The receptors stem from a woman aged 55-70 years in good health.

The rearrangement joins TRBV20-1 to TRBJ2-4; D may be TRBD2 (6 bases). Germline-derived CDR1 and CDR2 are DFQATT and SNEGSKA (reference sequence). V lost 0 bases and J lost 13, with 22 bases in between. CDR3 size: 15 residues. CDR3 sequence reads: CSARDFSGNWGEQYF. In DNA, the CDR3 is TGCAGTGCTAGAGATTTTAGCGGCAATTGGGGGGAGCAGTACTTC.

This chain links TRBV7-8 with TRBJ2-5, with TRBD1 matching 8 bases. Germline values: CDR1 SGHVS, CDR2 FQNEAQ. The CDR3 extends over 16 amino acids. J was trimmed by 5 bases and V by 4 bases; bases with no gene match: 12. The CDR3 nucleotides are TGTGCCAGCAGCTACCTAGACAGGGGAAAGGGGGAGACCCAGTACTTC. As protein: CASSYLDRGKGETQYF.

This clonotype appeared a few times. The V and J genes are TRBV7-9 and TRBJ2-1; 12 bases agree with TRBD2. The J segment lost 6 bases and the V segment lost 5 bases, leaving 5 bases of the junction unmatched. CDR1 is SEHNR and CDR2 is FQNEAQ in the germline V gene (reference sequence). The CDR3 spans 15 residues. The CDR3 coding sequence is TGTGCCAGCAGCCCATCTAGCGGGAGGGCCAATGAGCAGTTCTTC. It encodes CASSPSSGRANEQFF.

V gene TRBV9 combines with J gene TRBJ2-1, with 9 bases fitting TRBD2. CDR1 is SGDLS and CDR2 is YYNGEE in the germline V gene. CDR3 length equals 16 residues. J gave up 8 bases and V 3 bases, and 12 bases lay outside the gene matches. CDR3 sequence: CASSGRGASGIHEQFF. The CDR3 region has the DNA TGTGCCAGCAGCGGGAGGGGGGCTAGCGGGATCCATGAGCAGTTCTTC.

V is TRBV5-1 and J is TRBJ2-3; no clear D. With 1 base removed from V and 5 bases from J, the gap between germline ends came to 8 bases. Germline values: CDR1 SGHRS, CDR2 YFSETQ. This CDR3 is built from 13 residues. DNA for the CDR3: TGCGCCAGCAGCTTGACAGTCATAGATACGCAGTATTTT. Protein product: CASSLTVIDTQYF.

The chain has TRBV2 and TRBJ2-1; 12 bases align to TRBD2. The CDR3 runs 16 residues. Losses at the gene ends were 8 bases for V and 8 bases for J; bases not matched to a gene: 13. Germline V gene lookup returns CDR1 SNHLY and CDR2 FYNNEI. The CDR3 DNA sequence: TGTGCCAGCCCGGGACTAGCGGGCCGTGGGGGCGATGAGCAGTTCTTC. As protein: CASPGLAGRGGDEQFF. The whole variable domain, filled in from reference TRBV2 and TRBJ2-1, reads EPEVTQTPSHQVTQMGQEVILRCVPISNHLYFYWYRQILGQKVEFLVSFYNNEISEKSEIFDDQFSVERPDGSNFTLKIRSTKLEDSAMYFCASPGLAGRGGDEQFFGPGTRLTVL.

This chain uses TRBV25-1 with TRBJ1-4; perhaps TRBD1 as D (6 bases). From germline, CDR1 is MGHDK and CDR2 SYGVNS. Trimming pared 3 bases from V and 5 bases from J, leaving 13 bases between. The CDR3 totals 15 residues. CDR3 sequence: CASSERGQLNEKLFF. CDR3 in DNA: TGTGCCAGCAGTGAGCGAGGACAGTTAAATGAAAAACTGTTTTTT.

The chain combines TRBV10-3 with TRBJ1-2, with TRBD1 identical over 9 bases. This CDR3 is built from 17 residues. CDR1 ENHRY and CDR2 SYGVKD come from the germline V gene. Losses at the gene ends were 4 bases for V and 5 bases for J; bases not matched to a gene: 14. Here the CDR3 DNA reads TGTGCCATCAGTGGACCGGGACAGGGACGGTTTAGTTATGGCTACACCTTC. It translates to CAISGPGQGRFSYGYTF.

J is TRBJ1-6 and V is TRBV3-1; 11 nucleotides align to TRBD1. This CDR3 spans 17 amino acids. Trimming at V came to 1 base and at J to 6 bases, leaving 5 bases not matched to a gene. Germline V lookup: CDR1 LGHDT, CDR2 YNNKEL (reference sequence). The CDR3 nucleotides are TGTGCCAGCAGCCAAGGCGGGACAGGGGGTAGTAATTCACCCCTCCACTTT. Translated, it gives CASSQGGTGGSNSPLHF. Drawing the rest from reference TRBV3-1 and TRBJ1-6, the complete variable domain is DTAVSQTPKYLVTQMGNDKSIKCEQNLGHDTMYWYKQDSKKFLKIMFSYNNKELIINETVPNRFSPKSPDKAHLNLHINSLELGDSAVYFCASSQGGTGGSNSPLHFGNGTRLTVT.

This clonotype was detected ten times or more. The chain has TRBV20-1 and TRBJ2-3; D uncertain. V lost 3 bases and J 0 bases, leaving 13 bases between the germline ends. The CDR3 sequence is 15 residues long. Germline V gives CDR1 DFQATT, CDR2 SNEGSKA (reference sequence). The CDR3 region is CSASAPIASTDTQYF. The DNA for the CDR3 is TGCAGTGCTAGCGCACCGATAGCTAGCACAGATACGCAGTATTTT.

The J gene is TRBJ2-3, the V gene TRBV10-2; 7 bases match TRBD2. From germline, CDR1 is WSHSY and CDR2 SAAADI. The CDR3 totals 16 residues. V was clipped by 8 bases and J by 6 bases; unmatched bases: 17. The CDR3 reads CASAATRTRNTDTQYF. The CDR3 region has the DNA TGCGCCAGCGCGGCGACTCGGACTAGGAATACGGATACGCAGTATTTT.

This clonotype showed up just a few times. V is TRBV3-1 and J is TRBJ1-2; D gene uncertain. This CDR3 has 14 residues. The germline gives CDR1 LGHDT, CDR2 YNNKEL (reference sequence). Between the trimmed V and J ends, which lost 4 bases and 2 bases, there was a span of 11 bases. CDR3 in DNA: TGTGCCAGCAGCCTAGGCGACAAGAACTATGGCTACACCTTC. Protein sequence: CASSLGDKNYGYTF. The whole variable domain, filled in from reference TRBV3-1 and TRBJ1-2, reads DTAVSQTPKYLVTQMGNDKSIKCEQNLGHDTMYWYKQDSKKFLKIMFSYNNKELIINETVPNRFSPKSPDKAHLNLHINSLELGDSAVYFCASSLGDKNYGYTFGSGTRLTVV.

The chain couples TRBV4-2 to TRBJ2-3; D unresolved. Per the germline V gene, CDR1 is LGHNA and CDR2 is YNFKEQ. V dropped 1 base and J dropped 0 bases, with 20 bases sitting between them. CDR3 size: 19 residues. As DNA, the CDR3 is TGTGCCAGCAGCCAAGCGTATCGACGGGCGACGTCTAGCACAGATACGCAGTATTTT. It is translated as CASSQAYRRATSSTDTQYF.